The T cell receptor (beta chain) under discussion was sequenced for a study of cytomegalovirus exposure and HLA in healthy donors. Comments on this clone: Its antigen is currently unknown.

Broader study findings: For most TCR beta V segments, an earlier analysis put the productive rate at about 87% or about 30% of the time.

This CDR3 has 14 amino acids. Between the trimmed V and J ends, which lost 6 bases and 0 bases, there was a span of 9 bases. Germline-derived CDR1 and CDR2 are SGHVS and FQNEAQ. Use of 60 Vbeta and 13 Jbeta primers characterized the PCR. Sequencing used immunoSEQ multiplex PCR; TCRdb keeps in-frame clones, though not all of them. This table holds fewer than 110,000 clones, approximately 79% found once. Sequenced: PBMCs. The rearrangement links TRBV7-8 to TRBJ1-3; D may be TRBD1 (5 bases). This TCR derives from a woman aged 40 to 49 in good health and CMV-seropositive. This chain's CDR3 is CASSDSLSGNTIYF. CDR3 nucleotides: TGTGCCAGCAGTGACAGTCTCTCTGGAAACACCATATATTTT.